The 10 T cell receptor beta chains listed next were all sequenced from one sample in a study of T cells in Graves' hyperthyroidism and ophthalmopathy. Template material for amplifying TCR beta CDR3 regions consisted of RNA transcripts. HTBI primers drove first-round RT-PCR of the TCR CDR3. A single record per CDR3 protein comes from TCRdb applying MiXCR to the multiplex PCR reads. The sample contains about 640,000 distinct CDR3 sequences, more than 20% of which appear only once. Sequenced input: blood. These receptors all stem from a young man with Graves' ophthalmopathy.

The chain carries TRBV6-1 and TRBJ2-1, with D perhaps TRBD2 (6 bases). The CDR3 has 15 amino acids. V dropped 5 bases and J dropped 0 bases, with 11 bases sitting between them. CDR1 is MNHNS and CDR2 is SASEGT in the germline V gene. In nucleotides, the CDR3 is TGTGCCAGCAGTCGTAGCGGAGGCTCCTACAATGAGCAGTTCTTC. Translating it yields CASSRSGGSYNEQFF.

This clonotype turned up a few times. The gene calls are TRBV20-1 and TRBJ1-1; D gene unclear. This CDR3 has 12 residues. Trimming cost V 3 bases and J 8 bases, with 13 bases left between them. Germline CDR1 and CDR2: DFQATT and SNEGSKA (reference sequence). The CDR3 region has the DNA TGCAGTGCTAGTCCGACACTTGCCGAAGCTTTCTTT. Protein: CSASPTLAEAFF.

This rearrangement joins TRBV14 to TRBJ2-7; D not certain. Trimming pared 7 bases from V and 0 bases from J, leaving 13 bases between. Germline CDR1 is SGHDN and CDR2 is FVKESK. The CDR3 runs 14 residues. This CDR3 reads CASNDGRLSYEQYF. DNA for the CDR3: TGTGCCAGCAACGACGGACGCCTCTCCTACGAGCAGTACTTC.

The chain couples TRBV20-1 to TRBJ1-1; 8 positions agree with TRBD1. The V gene's germline CDR1 is DFQATT and CDR2 SNEGSKA (reference sequence). V dropped 5 bases and J dropped 12; count of bases not matched to a gene: 5. This CDR3 is 10 amino acids long. The DNA of the CDR3 is TGCAGTGCTCGGGACAGGTTAACTTTCTTT. Protein sequence: CSARDRLTFF.

This clonotype appeared a few times. The rearrangement uses TRBV5-1 and TRBJ2-7, with 9 bases that match TRBD1. Trimming at V came to 5 bases and at J to 7 bases, leaving 1 base not matched to a gene. CDR3 length equals 11 residues. From germline, CDR1 is SGHRS and CDR2 YFSETQ. CDR3 nucleotides: TGCGCCAGCAGGACAGGGGGAGAGCAGTACTTC. It encodes CASRTGGEQYF.

This chain joins TRBV4-3 and TRBJ2-2; D is ambiguous. This CDR3 is 13 amino acids long. The ends were cut back, 5 bases at V and 5 bases at J, with 9 bases in the middle. CDR1 and CDR2 from the germline V gene are LGHNA and YSLEER. In nucleotides, the CDR3 is TGCGCCAGCAGCAACCATTGGACCGGGGAGCTGTTTTTT. It codes for CASSNHWTGELFF.

This clonotype was counted at least ten times. The chain combines TRBV7-2 with TRBJ1-5, with no clear D. Germline V gene data show CDR1 as SGHTA and CDR2 as FQGNSA. Trimming stripped 5 bases from V and 3 bases from J, with 8 bases between. The CDR3 has 13 residues. CDR3 amino acids: CASSQRHNQPQHF. CDR3 coding DNA: TGTGCCAGCAGCCAGAGACACAATCAGCCCCAGCATTTT.

This clonotype was observed a handful of times. The chain recombines TRBV19 with TRBJ1-5, with 7 bases that match TRBD1. The CDR3 runs 15 residues. The V gene's germline CDR1 is LNHDA and CDR2 SQIVND (reference sequence). Trimming at V came to 3 bases and at J to 3 bases, leaving 5 bases not matched to a gene. CDR3 in DNA: TGTGCCAGTAGTATGGGAGGGGGCACCAATCAGCCCCAGCATTTT. This translates into CASSMGGGTNQPQHF.

The chain combines TRBV20-1 with TRBJ2-3; D remains ambiguous. This CDR3 has 13 amino acids. Germline V gives CDR1 DFQATT, CDR2 SNEGSKA (reference sequence). Trimming shortened V by 0 bases and J by 1 base, and 5 bases separated the two germline ends. CDR3 sequence (DNA): TGCAGTGCTAGAGAGGGCCGCACAGATACGCAGTATTTT. Amino acids: CSAREGRTDTQYF.

Notes on this clonotype: It may be a read error: a sequence one base away is much more abundant. The J gene is TRBJ1-2, the V gene TRBV15; 8 bases match TRBD1. Germline CDR1 and CDR2: LNHNV and YYDKDF (reference sequence). Trimming at V came to 3 bases and at J to 8 bases, leaving 11 bases not matched to a gene. This CDR3 is built from 15 residues. The DNA for the CDR3 is TGTGCCACCAGCAGCATTTCCTGGACAGGGTACGGCTACACCTTC. Translated: CATSSISWTGYGYTF.